This T cell receptor beta chain comes out of a study of Ad26.COV2.S vaccination and SARS-CoV-2 variants. Assay used: immunoSEQ multiplex PCR; TCRdb lists only in-frame clones, some missing. The sample includes roughly 300,000 clones, 80% to 90% of them seen just once. Germline assignment: CDR1 DFQATT and CDR2 SNEGSKA (reference sequence). V shed 3 bases and J shed 4 bases, with 9 bases lying between them. The CDR3 sequence is 12 residues long. This sample's treatment: about 20 received Ad26.COV2.S at low or high dose, single or two shots; 5 received placebo; per-sample allocation not given. The samples date from day 63 after the first vaccine or placebo injection.

This TCR was sampled from a person aged 18-60 years who received the Ad26.COV2.S COVID-19 vaccine or a placebo. The rearrangement uses TRBV20-1 and TRBJ1-1; D unclear. Sequenced here: peripheral blood, sampled in a trial of Ad26.COV2.S vaccine versus placebo. The CDR3 DNA follows: TGCAGTGCTAGTGTGCGGGGCACTGAAGCTTTCTTT. Its translation is CSASVRGTEAFF.